Each of the 32 T cell receptor beta chains below was sequenced from the same sample in a study of OX40 agonist ivuxolimab in advanced cancers. Libraries were prepared by immunoSEQ multiplex PCR; TCRdb keeps only in-frame clonotypes and omits some of them. The sample lists about 50,000 clones, over 80% occurring once. The sequences come from CD4+ or CD8+ T cells sorted from blood, collected in a trial of the OX40 agonist ivuxolimab. These receptors came from an adult with an advanced solid tumor such as melanoma, head and neck, liver or kidney cancer.

This chain links TRBV7-9 with TRBJ2-7; 10 nucleotides line up with TRBD1. Germline CDR1 is SEHNR and CDR2 is FQNEAQ (reference sequence). The CDR3 runs to 16 residues. V shed 5 bases, J shed 5 bases, and the junction held 12 bases outside the gene matches. The CDR3 here is CASSDRDRGLGNEQYF. The CDR3 DNA reads as TGTGCCAGCAGCGACCGGGACAGGGGACTAGGTAACGAGCAGTACTTC.

This chain links TRBV7-8 with TRBJ1-5; no definite D call. There are 16 residues in the CDR3. Germline values: CDR1 SGHVS, CDR2 FQNEAQ. V lost 1 base to trimming and J lost 1 base, with 11 bases between them. Here the CDR3 reads CASSLDEGTSNQPQHF. The CDR3 nucleotides read TGTGCCAGCAGCTTAGACGAGGGAACCAGCAATCAGCCCCAGCATTTT.

The CDR3 loop reads CASSQGASGTGTYNEQFF. CDR3 nucleotides: TGTGCCAGCAGCCAAGGGGCCTCCGGGACAGGTACCTACAATGAGCAGTTCTTC. The rearrangement links TRBV14 to TRBJ2-1; 8 bases match TRBD1. V trimming: 1 base; J trimming: 2 bases; junction bases outside the gene matches: 10. CDR1 is SGHDN, CDR2 FVKESK, per germline. The CDR3 runs to 18 residues.

This clone was detected only once. The gene calls are TRBV11-2 and TRBJ1-1, with 10 bases identical to TRBD1. The germline CDR1 and CDR2 sequences are SGHAT and FQNNGV. This CDR3 is 13 amino acids long. Trimming cost V 5 bases and J 5 bases; bases outside gene matches: 2. CDR3 sequence: CASSVGQGTEAFF. The DNA for the CDR3 is TGTGCCAGCAGCGTGGGACAGGGGACTGAAGCTTTCTTT.

This clone was recorded only once. In DNA form, the CDR3 reads TGTGCCAGCAGTCTATGGACCGACCAAAGCACAGATACGCAGTATTTT. Translation: CASSLWTDQSTDTQYF. This chain connects TRBV27 to TRBJ2-3; no definite D call. Germline CDR1 reads MNHEY; CDR2 reads SMNVEV (reference sequence). The V end lost 5 bases, the J end lost 0 bases, and 15 bases lay between the germline ends. This CDR3 is 16 amino acids long.

The genes are TRBV10-3 and TRBJ1-1; tentatively, D is TRBD1 (5 bases). This CDR3 is built from 15 residues. Trimming shortened V by 8 bases and J by 6 bases, and 22 bases separated the two germline ends. Germline V gene sequence: CDR1 ENHRY, CDR2 SYGVKD. CDR3 protein: CAIGGTGIGIPEAFF. For the CDR3, the DNA is TGTGCCATCGGTGGGACGGGGATCGGGATCCCTGAAGCTTTCTTT.

This clone has a single count. V gene TRBV9 combines with J gene TRBJ1-1, with 11 bases lining up with TRBD1. The CDR3 has 17 amino acids. Germline CDR1 reads SGDLS; CDR2 reads YYNGEE. After removal of 3 bases from V and 4 bases from J, the junction contained 11 bases not matched to a gene. The CDR3 DNA is TGTGCCAGCAGCGACATGCTAACCGGGACAGGGGGCACTGAAGCTTTCTTT. This sequence encodes CASSDMLTGTGGTEAFF. Supplemented by reference TRBV9 and TRBJ1-1, the full variable domain reads DSGVTQTPKHLITATGQRVTLRCSPRSGDLSVYWYQQSLDQGLQFLIQYYNGEERAKGNILERFSAQQFPDLHSELNLSSLELGDSALYFCASSDMLTGTGGTEAFFGQGTRLTVV.

J is TRBJ1-1 and V is TRBV9; D unclear. CDR1 and CDR2 from the germline V gene are SGDLS and YYNGEE. V dropped 0 bases and J dropped 4 bases, with 7 bases sitting between them. The length of the CDR3 is 13 residues. CDR3 sequence reads: CASSVGRGTEAFF. The CDR3 DNA sequence: TGTGCCAGCAGCGTAGGGCGAGGCACTGAAGCTTTCTTT. Full variable domain (outside the CDR3, taken from reference TRBV9 and TRBJ1-1): DSGVTQTPKHLITATGQRVTLRCSPRSGDLSVYWYQQSLDQGLQFLIQYYNGEERAKGNILERFSAQQFPDLHSELNLSSLELGDSALYFCASSVGRGTEAFFGQGTRLTVV.

The chain links TRBV4-1 to TRBJ2-7, with 11 bases aligning to TRBD2. Per the germline V gene, CDR1 is MGHRA and CDR2 is YSYEKL. The CDR3 covers 15 residues. The J segment lost 7 bases and the V segment lost 1 base, leaving 6 bases of the junction unmatched. CDR3 loop: CASSQGLAGGREQYF. The CDR3 DNA reads as TGCGCCAGCAGCCAAGGGCTAGCGGGAGGTCGGGAGCAGTACTTC.

The gene calls are TRBV10-3 and TRBJ2-1, with D perhaps matching TRBD2 (6 bases). CDR1 and CDR2 (germline): ENHRY, SYGVKD. V was trimmed by 3 bases and J by 3 bases, leaving 12 bases between them. CDR3 size: 15 residues. CDR3 nucleotides: TGTGCCATCAGTGAATCGGGAGAGGTCTACAATGAGCAGTTCTTC. Translated, it gives CAISESGEVYNEQFF.

The gene calls are TRBV2 and TRBJ2-1; no clear D. Trimming shortened V by 0 bases and J by 4 bases, and 10 bases separated the two germline ends. The V gene's germline CDR1 is SNHLY and CDR2 FYNNEI. This CDR3 contains 15 residues. Written as DNA, the CDR3 is TGTGCCAGCAGTGAAGCAGATCCCACTTACAATGAGCAGTTCTTC. Protein sequence: CASSEADPTYNEQFF.

This clone was detected a few times. V is TRBV19 and J is TRBJ2-2; D gene uncertain. Germline V lookup: CDR1 LNHDA, CDR2 SQIVND (reference sequence). V lost 8 bases and J lost 7, with 8 bases in between. The CDR3 runs 11 residues. The CDR3 loop is CASDARGELFF. In DNA form, the CDR3 reads TGTGCCAGTGATGCACGCGGGGAGCTGTTTTTT.

The chain uses TRBV18 and TRBJ2-7, with 7 positions matching TRBD1. Germline V CDR1 and CDR2: KGHSH, LQKENI. Unmatched junction bases numbered 8, after V lost 2 bases and J lost 1 base. The length of the CDR3 is 16 residues. The CDR3 coding sequence is TGTGCCAGCTCACCAGGGAGAGGACAGGAATCCTACGAGCAGTACTTC. Its translation is CASSPGRGQESYEQYF.

V usage is TRBV28 and J usage is TRBJ2-1; TRBD2 might be the D (5 bases). Germline V gives CDR1 MDHEN, CDR2 SYDVKM. V gave up 5 bases and J gave up 5 bases, with 22 bases separating them. The CDR3 sequence is 17 residues long. The CDR3 sequence: CASSPPAVERRDNEQFF. The CDR3 DNA sequence: TGTGCCAGCAGTCCCCCCGCCGTGGAGCGGAGAGACAATGAGCAGTTCTTC.

The V gene is TRBV5-1, the J gene TRBJ1-1; D gene ambiguous. Germline V gene lookup returns CDR1 SGHRS and CDR2 YFSETQ. This CDR3 contains 16 residues. Trimming pared 0 bases from V and 4 bases from J, leaving 16 bases between. The CDR3 DNA follows: TGCGCCAGCAGCTTGGTAGGCGGTACGAGGAGCACTGAAGCTTTCTTT. It translates to CASSLVGGTRSTEAFF. The full variable domain, its missing parts supplied by reference TRBV5-1 and TRBJ1-1, is KAGVTQTPRYLIKTRGQQVTLSCSPISGHRSVSWYQQTPGQGLQFLFEYFSETQRNKGNFPGRFSGRQFSNSRSEMNVSTLELGDSALYLCASSLVGGTRSTEAFFGQGTRLTVV.

The chain joins TRBV7-9 to TRBJ2-7; D is perhaps TRBD2 (5 bases). CDR1 and CDR2 (germline): SEHNR, FQNEAQ (reference sequence). This CDR3 contains 14 residues. V shed 4 bases and J shed 1 base, with 11 bases lying between them. CDR3 coding DNA: TGTGCCAGCAGCTCATTCGGGGTTTCCTACGAGCAGTACTTC. Translating gives CASSSFGVSYEQYF.

V and J are TRBV6-1 and TRBJ2-7; 8 bases align to TRBD2. This CDR3 has 15 amino acids. The germline CDR1 and CDR2 sequences are MNHNS and SASEGT. V lost 1 base and J lost 3; bases outside the gene matches: 5. The CDR3 sequence is CASSEVAGGFYEQYF. In nucleotides, the CDR3 is TGTGCCAGCAGTGAAGTGGCGGGAGGATTCTACGAGCAGTACTTC.

The rearrangement links TRBV4-3 to TRBJ1-1; no clear D. The germline CDR1 and CDR2 sequences are LGHNA and YSLEER. Trimming took off 4 bases at V and 1 base at J, with 13 bases between the two ends. The CDR3 runs 15 residues. The CDR3 DNA reads as TGCGCCAGCAGCCGATTGGGCCGGGGGAACACTGAAGCTTTCTTT. Its protein product is CASSRLGRGNTEAFF.

This clone was seen only once. The chain joins TRBV7-6 to TRBJ2-7; the D is unclear. Germline CDR1 reads SGHVS; CDR2 reads FNYEAQ. Trimming removed 2 bases at V and 5 bases at J, with 13 bases between. The CDR3 length is 14 residues. CDR3 sequence (DNA): TGTGCCAGCAGCTTAACCCAGGCAGGCCACGAGCAGTACTTC. As protein: CASSLTQAGHEQYF.

CDR3 in amino acids: CASSSWREMYNEQFF. In DNA form, the CDR3 reads TGTGCCAGCAGCTCCTGGAGGGAAATGTACAATGAGCAGTTCTTC. This chain uses TRBV28 with TRBJ2-1; D perhaps matches TRBD2 (6 bases). Germline lookup yields CDR1 MDHEN and CDR2 SYDVKM. The germline V and J ends were trimmed by 6 bases and 4 bases, with 16 bases remaining between them. CDR3 length: 15 residues.

The V and J genes are TRBV2 and TRBJ2-7, with TRBD1 identical over 11 bases. The CDR3 runs 23 residues. CDR1 SNHLY and CDR2 FYNNEI come from the germline V gene. The J segment lost 1 base and the V segment lost 4 bases, leaving 27 bases of the junction unmatched. CDR3 coding DNA: TGTGCCAGCAGTGTTGTACCCGGGACAGGGGGAGCCATGGGACGAAGGGTGTCCTACGAGCAGTACTTC. Residues: CASSVVPGTGGAMGRRVSYEQYF. The full variable domain, in which reference TRBV2 and TRBJ2-7 provide the parts outside the CDR3, is EPEVTQTPSHQVTQMGQEVILRCVPISNHLYFYWYRQILGQKVEFLVSFYNNEISEKSEIFDDQFSVERPDGSNFTLKIRSTKLEDSAMYFCASSVVPGTGGAMGRRVSYEQYFGPGTRLTVT.

The chain couples TRBV7-6 to TRBJ2-3; unclear D gene. The CDR3 is made up of 12 amino acids. Looked up from germline, CDR1 is SGHVS and CDR2 is FNYEAQ. The V end lost 4 bases, the J end lost 9 bases, and 11 bases lay between the germline ends. The CDR3 DNA reads TGTGCCAGCAGCTCTGTGCCCCCAACGCAGTATTTT. Translating it yields CASSSVPPTQYF.

The J gene is TRBJ2-5, the V gene TRBV29-1, with D perhaps TRBD1 (5 bases). The CDR3 spans 15 residues. The germline CDR1 and CDR2 sequences are SQVTM and ANQGSEA. V lost 3 bases to trimming and J lost 2 bases, with 16 bases between them. The CDR3 here is CSVDARAVNQETQYF. The CDR3 DNA reads as TGCAGCGTTGATGCCAGGGCAGTCAATCAAGAGACCCAGTACTTC.

The chain has TRBV7-9 and TRBJ2-7, with TRBD1 identical over 7 bases. Germline V gene lookup returns CDR1 SEHNR and CDR2 FQNEAQ (reference sequence). This CDR3 region has 15 residues. V lost 4 bases and J lost 0; bases outside the gene matches: 6. The CDR3 loop is CASSSRTGSSYEQYF. CDR3 DNA sequence: TGTGCCAGCAGCTCCCGGACAGGTTCCTCCTACGAGCAGTACTTC.

V gene TRBV5-8 combines with J gene TRBJ1-5; possibly TRBD1 for D (6 bases). The CDR3 consists of 14 residues. The germline V gene has CDR1 SGHTS and CDR2 YDEGEE. The V end lost 4 bases, the J end lost 5 bases, and 13 bases lay between the germline ends. CDR3 sequence: CASSPEGVDQPQHF. CDR3 DNA sequence: TGTGCCAGCAGCCCCGAGGGGGTGGATCAGCCCCAGCATTTT.

V usage is TRBV13 and J usage is TRBJ1-1; 9 nucleotides match TRBD1. The germline V gene encodes CDR1 PRHDT and CDR2 FYEKMQ (reference sequence). Trimming at V came to 4 bases and at J to 5 bases, leaving 8 bases not matched to a gene. The CDR3 is 15 residues long. The CDR3: CASSSDGTGRTEAFF. DNA of the CDR3: TGTGCCAGCAGCTCAGACGGGACAGGGAGGACTGAAGCTTTCTTT.

The chain joins TRBV15 to TRBJ2-1; D may match TRBD1 or TRBD2 (5 bases each). The CDR3 has 14 residues. Trimming took 1 base from V and 8 from J, leaving 12 bases between them. The germline gives CDR1 LNHNV, CDR2 YYDKDF (reference sequence). The chain's CDR3 is CATSRVGAGDEQFF. DNA of the CDR3: TGTGCCACCAGCAGAGTTGGGGCGGGCGATGAGCAGTTCTTC.

The J gene is TRBJ2-7, the V gene TRBV4-3, with TRBD2 as a possible D gene (6 bases). The germline V gene encodes CDR1 LGHNA and CDR2 YSLEER. V lost 0 bases, J lost 3 bases, and 12 bases lay in between. CDR3 size: 15 residues. The CDR3 here is CASSQDRGVGYEQYF. CDR3 nucleotides: TGCGCCAGCAGCCAAGACCGCGGGGTGGGCTACGAGCAGTACTTC.

The chain uses TRBV27 and TRBJ1-4, with 9 bases matching TRBD1. The CDR3 consists of 16 residues. The germline V gene has CDR1 MNHEY and CDR2 SMNVEV (reference sequence). J lost 9 bases, V lost 4 bases, and 12 bases had no gene match. For the CDR3, the DNA is TGTGCCAGCAGTTCGACGGGACAGGGACGAGTTCAAAAACTGTTTTTT. It yields the protein CASSSTGQGRVQKLFF.

This chain joins TRBV5-6 and TRBJ2-5, with D perhaps being TRBD1 or TRBD2 (5 bases each). Germline V gene data show CDR1 as SGHDT and CDR2 as YYEEEE. Trimming stripped 2 bases from V and 5 bases from J, with 13 bases between. The CDR3 contains 14 residues. The CDR3 region has the DNA TGTGCCAGCAGCTTTTGGGGCAGAGGGGAGACCCAGTACTTC. Translation gives CASSFWGRGETQYF. Based on the CDR3 plus reference TRBV5-6 and TRBJ2-5, the full variable domain is DAGVTQSPTHLIKTRGQQVTLRCSPKSGHDTVSWYQQALGQGPQFIFQYYEEEERQRGNFPDRFSGHQFPNYSSELNVNALLLGDSALYLCASSFWGRGETQYFGPGTRLLVL.

This sequence joins TRBV6-4 and TRBJ2-1; 9 bases align to TRBD1. CDR3 size: 13 residues. The trim removed 6 bases at V and 10 bases at J, leaving 7 bases unmatched. The germline gives CDR1 MRHNA, CDR2 SNTAGT. In DNA form, the CDR3 reads TGTGCCAGCAGCGAGGGGACAGGGTTAGAGCAGTTCTTC. It encodes CASSEGTGLEQFF.

The gene calls are TRBV27 and TRBJ1-1; D call uncertain. The CDR3 is made up of 17 amino acids. V lost 2 bases to trimming and J lost 1 base, with 17 bases between them. Germline-derived CDR1 and CDR2 are MNHEY and SMNVEV (reference sequence). The CDR3, as DNA: TGTGCCAGCAGTTTAAGATCACTCGGGAGGGAGAACACTGAAGCTTTCTTT. It translates to CASSLRSLGRENTEAFF.